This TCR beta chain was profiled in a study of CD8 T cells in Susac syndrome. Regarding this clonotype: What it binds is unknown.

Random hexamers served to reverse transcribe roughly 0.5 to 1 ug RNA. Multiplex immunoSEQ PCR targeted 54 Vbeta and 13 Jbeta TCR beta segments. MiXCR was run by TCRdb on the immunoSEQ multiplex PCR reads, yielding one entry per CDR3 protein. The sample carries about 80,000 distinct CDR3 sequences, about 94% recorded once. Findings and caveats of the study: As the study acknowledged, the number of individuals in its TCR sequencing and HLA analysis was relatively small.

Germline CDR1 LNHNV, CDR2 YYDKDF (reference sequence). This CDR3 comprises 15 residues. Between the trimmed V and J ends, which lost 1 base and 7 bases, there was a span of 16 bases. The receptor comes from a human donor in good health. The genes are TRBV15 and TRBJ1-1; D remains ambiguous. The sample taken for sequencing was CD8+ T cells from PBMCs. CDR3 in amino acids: CATSRGVSRSSEAFF. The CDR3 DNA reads TGTGCCACCAGCAGAGGGGTAAGCAGGTCCAGTGAAGCTTTCTTT.